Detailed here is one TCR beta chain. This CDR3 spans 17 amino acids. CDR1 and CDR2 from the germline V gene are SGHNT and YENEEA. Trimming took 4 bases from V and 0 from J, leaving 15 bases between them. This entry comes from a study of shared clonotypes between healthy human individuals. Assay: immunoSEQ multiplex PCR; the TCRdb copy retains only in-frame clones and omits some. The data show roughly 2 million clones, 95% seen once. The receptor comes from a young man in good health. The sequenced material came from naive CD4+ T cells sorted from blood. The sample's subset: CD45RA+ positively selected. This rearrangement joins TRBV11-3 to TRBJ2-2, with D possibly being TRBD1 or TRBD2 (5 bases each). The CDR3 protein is CASSSSGTAANTGELFF. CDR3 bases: TGTGCCAGCAGCTCGTCCGGGACGGCAGCGAACACCGGGGAGCTGTTTTTT. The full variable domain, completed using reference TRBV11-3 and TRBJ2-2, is EAGVVQSPRYKIIEKKQPVAFWCNPISGHNTLYWYLQNLGQGPELLIRYENEEAVDDSQLPKDRFSAERLKGVDSTLKIQPAELGDSAVYLCASSSSGTAANTGELFFGEGSRLTVL.